This is a list of T cell receptor beta chains from one sample in a study of PD-L1 blockade in urothelial cancer. Measured with immunoSEQ multiplex PCR; TCRdb has only the in-frame clones, and not every one. The top ten hold 20% to 30% of the sample, which has under 55,000 clones, approximately 91% seen once. The sample consisted of PBMCs, taken around atezolizumab (anti-PD-L1) treatment. The origin of the receptors is a donor aged 40 or older with urothelial cancer. CDR3s include the opening cysteine and the closing phenylalanine or tryptophan. D genes are given only for firm matches. For some rows the clone size is stated as once, few or many, or as a class when expanded; others skip it.

j_call: TRBJ2-3; clone_size: .; v_call: TRBV27; d_call: TRBD2; cdr3_length: 15; cdr3_aa: CASSFGSGRADTQYF; cdr3_nt: TGTGCCAGCAGTTTCGGGAGCGGGAGGGCAGATACGCAGTATTTT
j_call: TRBJ2-1; clone_size: .; v_call: TRBV2; d_call: TRBD1; cdr3_length: 14; cdr3_aa: CASSGTGPYNEQFF; cdr3_nt: TGTGCCAGCAGCGGGACAGGGCCCTACAATGAGCAGTTCTTC
j_call: TRBJ2-7; clone_size: .; v_call: TRBV20-1; d_call: .; cdr3_length: 11; cdr3_aa: CSATVAYEQYF; cdr3_nt: TGCAGTGCTACCGTAGCGTACGAGCAGTACTTC
j_call: TRBJ2-7; clone_size: .; v_call: TRBV4-1; d_call: TRBD2; cdr3_length: 17; cdr3_aa: CASSHPGTSGVSYEQYF; cdr3_nt: TGCGCCAGCAGCCACCCCGGGACTAGCGGGGTCTCCTACGAGCAGTACTTC
j_call: TRBJ2-2; clone_size: .; v_call: TRBV5-1; d_call: TRBD1; cdr3_length: 19; cdr3_aa: CASSSMRFRGPANTGELFF; cdr3_nt: TGCGCCAGCAGCTCTATGAGATTCAGGGGGCCGGCGAACACCGGGGAGCTGTTTTTT
j_call: TRBJ1-1; clone_size: .; v_call: TRBV7-9; d_call: .; cdr3_length: 12; cdr3_aa: CASSFTVTEAFF; cdr3_nt: TGTGCCAGCAGCTTTACGGTCACTGAAGCTTTCTTT
j_call: TRBJ1-5; clone_size: .; v_call: TRBV18; d_call: TRBD1; cdr3_length: 16; cdr3_aa: CASSPPGQGSNQPQHF; cdr3_nt: TGTGCCAGCTCACCCCCGGGACAGGGGAGCAATCAGCCCCAGCATTTT
j_call: TRBJ1-2; clone_size: .; v_call: TRBV15; d_call: .; cdr3_length: 13; cdr3_aa: CATSIRGSGGYTF; cdr3_nt: TGTGCCACCAGCATCCGGGGGTCGGGTGGCTACACCTTC
j_call: TRBJ2-7; clone_size: once; v_call: TRBV9; d_call: TRBD1; cdr3_length: 16; cdr3_aa: CASSVAVQGTSYEQYF; cdr3_nt: TGTGCCAGCAGCGTAGCCGTACAGGGGACATCCTACGAGCAGTACTTC
j_call: TRBJ2-5; clone_size: .; v_call: TRBV7-2; d_call: .; cdr3_length: 13; cdr3_aa: CASSLGHQETQYF; cdr3_nt: TGTGCCAGCAGCCTTGGCCACCAAGAGACCCAGTACTTC
j_call: TRBJ2-2; clone_size: .; v_call: TRBV5-1; d_call: .; cdr3_length: 17; cdr3_aa: CASSLTPEVGNTGELFF; cdr3_nt: TGCGCCAGCAGCTTGACACCGGAGGTTGGGAACACCGGGGAGCTGTTTTTT
j_call: TRBJ2-7; clone_size: .; v_call: TRBV11-2; d_call: TRBD1; cdr3_length: 15; cdr3_aa: CASSLMGQGADEQYF; cdr3_nt: TGTGCCAGCAGCTTAATGGGCCAGGGGGCTGACGAGCAGTACTTC
j_call: TRBJ2-7; clone_size: .; v_call: TRBV11-2; d_call: .; cdr3_length: 15; cdr3_aa: CASSPIGGRGPFQYF; cdr3_nt: TGTGCCAGCAGCCCGATCGGCGGGCGGGGACCTTTTCAGTACTTC
j_call: TRBJ2-5; clone_size: .; v_call: TRBV28; d_call: .; cdr3_length: 11; cdr3_aa: CASNSLGTQYF; cdr3_nt: TGTGCCAGCAACTCTCTTGGGACCCAGTACTTC
j_call: TRBJ2-4; clone_size: .; v_call: TRBV28; d_call: TRBD2; cdr3_length: 12; cdr3_aa: CASRPTSGHQYF; cdr3_nt: TGTGCCAGCAGGCCCACTAGCGGACATCAGTACTTC
j_call: TRBJ2-7; clone_size: .; v_call: TRBV28; d_call: TRBD2; cdr3_length: 16; cdr3_aa: CASSSPTSGGSYEQYF; cdr3_nt: TGTGCCAGCAGTTCCCCCACTAGCGGAGGCTCCTACGAGCAGTACTTC
j_call: TRBJ1-5; clone_size: .; v_call: TRBV5-8; d_call: TRBD1; cdr3_length: 17; cdr3_aa: CASDGAGGSLGLQPQHF; cdr3_nt: TGTGCCAGCGACGGGGCAGGGGGCTCCCTGGGGCTTCAGCCCCAGCATTTT
j_call: TRBJ1-1; clone_size: once; v_call: TRBV19; d_call: .; cdr3_length: 14; cdr3_aa: CASSTVGWNTEAFF; cdr3_nt: TGTGCCAGTAGTACGGTGGGCTGGAACACTGAAGCTTTCTTT
j_call: TRBJ2-7; clone_size: .; v_call: TRBV5-1; d_call: TRBD2; cdr3_length: 14; cdr3_aa: CASSFRGDAYEQYF; cdr3_nt: TGCGCCAGCAGCTTCCGGGGGGATGCCTACGAGCAGTACTTC
j_call: TRBJ1-4; clone_size: .; v_call: TRBV27; d_call: TRBD1; cdr3_length: 18; cdr3_aa: CASSLAPRTGTTNEKLFF; cdr3_nt: TGTGCCAGCAGTTTAGCACCCCGGACAGGGACAACTAATGAAAAACTGTTTTTT
j_call: TRBJ2-6; clone_size: once; v_call: TRBV5-4; d_call: .; cdr3_length: 15; cdr3_aa: CASSLEGSGANVLTF; cdr3_nt: TGTGCCAGCAGCTTGGAGGGGTCCGGGGCCAACGTCCTGACTTTC
j_call: TRBJ2-7; clone_size: .; v_call: TRBV28; d_call: .; cdr3_length: 13; cdr3_aa: CASSLSHSYEQYF; cdr3_nt: TGTGCCAGCAGTTTAAGCCACAGCTACGAGCAGTACTTC
j_call: TRBJ1-2; clone_size: .; v_call: TRBV29-1; d_call: TRBD1; cdr3_length: 13; cdr3_aa: CSVAEQGAGGYTF; cdr3_nt: TGCAGCGTTGCCGAGCAGGGGGCTGGTGGCTACACCTTC
j_call: TRBJ1-1; clone_size: .; v_call: TRBV5-1; d_call: .; cdr3_length: 12; cdr3_aa: CASSLVGSEAFF; cdr3_nt: TGCGCCAGCAGCTTGGTGGGGAGCGAAGCTTTCTTT
j_call: TRBJ1-5; clone_size: once; v_call: TRBV2; d_call: .; cdr3_length: 14; cdr3_aa: CASSAGNRRQPQHF; cdr3_nt: TGTGCCAGCAGTGCCGGGAACAGACGTCAGCCCCAGCATTTT
j_call: TRBJ1-2; clone_size: .; v_call: TRBV28; d_call: TRBD1; cdr3_length: 13; cdr3_aa: CASTVGQHYGYTF; cdr3_nt: TGTGCCAGCACCGTGGGACAGCACTATGGCTACACCTTC
j_call: TRBJ2-3; clone_size: .; v_call: TRBV7-2; d_call: TRBD2; cdr3_length: 16; cdr3_aa: CASSPGGGTRTDTQYF; cdr3_nt: TGTGCCAGCAGCCCCGGGGGGGGGACCCGCACAGATACGCAGTATTTT
j_call: TRBJ2-2; clone_size: .; v_call: TRBV19; d_call: .; cdr3_length: 14; cdr3_aa: CASSLDWGAGELFF; cdr3_nt: TGTGCCAGTAGCCTAGATTGGGGCGCCGGGGAGCTGTTTTTT
j_call: TRBJ2-7; clone_size: .; v_call: TRBV7-6; d_call: .; cdr3_length: 15; cdr3_aa: CASSLVDSSDFEQYF; cdr3_nt: TGTGCCAGCAGCTTAGTGGACAGTTCCGATTTCGAGCAGTACTTC
j_call: TRBJ2-1; clone_size: .; v_call: TRBV18; d_call: .; cdr3_length: 15; cdr3_aa: CASSPFDSSYNEQFF; cdr3_nt: TGTGCCAGCTCACCCTTTGACAGCTCCTACAATGAGCAGTTCTTC
j_call: TRBJ2-1; clone_size: .; v_call: TRBV9; d_call: TRBD2; cdr3_length: 15; cdr3_aa: CASSPQREWGNEQFF; cdr3_nt: TGTGCCAGCAGCCCCCAGCGGGAGTGGGGCAATGAGCAGTTCTTC
j_call: TRBJ1-1; clone_size: .; v_call: TRBV27; d_call: .; cdr3_length: 14; cdr3_aa: CASSFLLGRAEAFF; cdr3_nt: TGTGCCAGCAGTTTCCTGCTGGGTCGGGCTGAAGCTTTCTTT